The sequence of this TCR beta chain was determined in a study of blood T cell repertoires in COVID-19. Germline CDR1 reads SNHLY; CDR2 reads FYNNEI. V was clipped by 7 bases and J by 4 bases; unmatched bases: 3. The CDR3 runs 13 residues. Source study methods: The assay estimated nucleated cells by amplifying reference gene primers. Profiling relied on immunoSEQ multiplex PCR, and the TCRdb table lists in-frame clones only, not all of them. Clone size and V and J calls were adopted from that table, with D and trimming inferred from the DNA. The table has more than 100,000 clones, around 83% seen once. Categorization into cohorts depended on clinical history that participants reported. Resolution of symptoms, clearance, or two negative PCRs was present in recovered Cohort 3 donors.

Sequenced sample: PBMCs or T cells enriched from blood (not recorded which). The receptor's source is a woman in her 30s who had recovered from COVID-19. The V gene is TRBV2, the J gene TRBJ2-2, with 7 bases fitting TRBD1. CDR3 protein: CASTTGTTGELFF. CDR3 nucleotides: TGTGCCAGCACGACAGGGACCACCGGGGAGCTGTTTTTT.